Below, 17 T cell receptor beta chains from the same sample are listed, as sequenced in a study of shared clonotypes between healthy human individuals (dated by TCRdb to between 2020 and 2021). Library preparation employed the immunoSEQ multiplex PCR assay. In TCRdb, the immuneACCESS table is reduced to in-frame sequences with V and J assigned. These tables do not hold every clone; where another copy was compared, an unresolved V gene accounts for under half, and the others remain unexplained. This sample is represented by hundreds of thousands of clones; roughly 80% of them were singletons. Around 11% of the sample goes to the ten largest clones. Material for sequencing was PBMCs. Receptor source: a woman aged 40 to 49 in good health. Some clones in this sample may be carry-over from other donors' samples.

The genes are TRBV6-5 and TRBJ1-2; D may be TRBD1 (5 bases). Trimming took off 4 bases at V and 2 bases at J, with 14 bases between the two ends. From germline, CDR1 is MNHEY and CDR2 SVGAGI. This CDR3 is 15 amino acids long. The CDR3 region has the DNA TGTGCCAGCAGTTTTCAGGGAACTTCCAACTATGGCTACACCTTC. It codes for CASSFQGTSNYGYTF.

The rearrangement uses TRBV14 and TRBJ2-1; 9 positions agree with TRBD1. Per the germline V gene, CDR1 is SGHDN and CDR2 is FVKESK. The CDR3 consists of 15 residues. The ends lost 6 bases at V and 3 bases at J; junction bases unmatched: 6. The chain's CDR3 is CASRLTGQGYNEQFF. The CDR3 nucleotides read TGTGCCAGCAGACTTACGGGACAGGGCTACAATGAGCAGTTCTTC. The variable domain in full, with the rest retrieved from reference TRBV14 and TRBJ2-1, is EAGVTQFPSHSVIEKGQTVTLRCDPISGHDNLYWYRRVMGKEIKFLLHFVKESKQDESGMPNNRFLAERTGGTYSTLKVQPAELEDSGVYFCASRLTGQGYNEQFFGPGTRLTVL.

The chain links TRBV15 to TRBJ1-5, with D unresolved. The CDR3 sequence is 16 residues long. Deletions cut 0 bases from V and 5 bases from J, with 14 bases between. Per germline, CDR1 LNHNV and CDR2 YYDKDF (reference sequence). The CDR3 loop is CATSRDERRADQPQHF. The CDR3 DNA follows: TGTGCCACCAGCAGAGATGAACGGCGGGCCGATCAGCCCCAGCATTTT.

This clone was recorded only once. This chain connects TRBV30 to TRBJ1-2; no clear D. The CDR3 sequence is 13 residues long. The V and J ends lost 0 bases and 5 bases respectively, with 10 bases between them. Germline CDR1 reads GTSNPN; CDR2 reads SVGIG (reference sequence). The CDR3 DNA follows: TGTGCCTGGAGTGTAGGCAGTACGTATGGCTACACCTTC. Its translation: CAWSVGSTYGYTF. Variable domain in full (rest from reference TRBV30 and TRBJ1-2): SQTIHQWPATLVQPVGSPLSLECTVEGTSNPNLYWYRQAAGRGLQLLFYSVGIGQISSEVPQNLSASRPQDRQFILSSKKLLLSDSGFYLCAWSVGSTYGYTFGSGTRLTVV.

This clone was seen only a few times. The rearrangement uses TRBV7-9 and TRBJ2-6; either TRBD1 or TRBD2 may supply D (5 bases each). V lost 1 base and J lost 0, with 13 bases in between. This CDR3 comprises 18 residues. CDR1 and CDR2 from the germline V gene are SEHNR and FQNEAQ (reference sequence). The CDR3 DNA reads as TGTGCCAGCAGCTTAGGCCGGGACCGAGTCTCTGGGGCCAACGTCCTGACTTTC. The encoded protein is CASSLGRDRVSGANVLTF.

The DNA of the CDR3 is TGTGCCAGCACCCCTTGGGGGGAGCTGTTTTTT. Translated: CASTPWGELFF. V gene TRBV2 combines with J gene TRBJ1-3; D remains unclear. Matching the DNA end better, TRBJ2-2 makes the J call doubtful. Germline loops: CDR1 SNHLY, CDR2 FYNNEI. The CDR3 loop spans 11 amino acids.

The chain uses TRBV18 and TRBJ1-4, with D perhaps matching TRBD1 (6 bases). The CDR3 is 16 residues long. Trimming took off 3 bases at V and 8 bases at J, with 19 bases between the two ends. Germline assignment: CDR1 KGHSH and CDR2 LQKENI. The CDR3 is CASSPPGTLREEKLFF. CDR3 DNA sequence: TGTGCCAGCTCACCCCCCGGGACACTAAGAGAGGAAAAACTGTTTTTT.

The rearrangement uses TRBV5-4 and TRBJ2-1, with D maybe TRBD2 (7 bases). V lost 0 bases, J lost 9 bases, and 19 bases lay in between. CDR3 length: 16 residues. Germline assignment: CDR1 SGHNT and CDR2 YYREEE (reference sequence). The CDR3 protein is CASSLGGREIDREQFF. The CDR3 DNA follows: TGTGCCAGCAGCTTGGGGGGGCGGGAGATAGACCGTGAGCAGTTCTTC.

The chain links TRBV18 to TRBJ1-4; D is undetermined. Germline CDR1 is KGHSH and CDR2 is LQKENI. This CDR3 has 13 amino acids. Between the trimmed V and J ends, which lost 5 bases and 12 bases, there was a span of 16 bases. CDR3 bases: TGTGCCAGCTCAGAGCCCAGGAGATCGGAACTGTTTTTT. It specifies CASSEPRRSELFF.

This sequence joins TRBV11-2 and TRBJ2-1; D possibly corresponds to TRBD2 (6 bases). CDR1 is SGHAT and CDR2 is FQNNGV in the germline V gene. V lost 4 bases, J lost 6 bases, and 16 bases lay in between. The CDR3 totals 15 residues. The CDR3 DNA reads as TGTGCCAGCAGCTCTCCTAGCGAGAGCCCCAATGAGCAGTTCTTC. Translation gives CASSSPSESPNEQFF.

The chain recombines TRBV19 with TRBJ1-5, with 8 bases matching TRBD1. J gave up 4 bases and V 6 bases, and 8 bases lay outside the gene matches. The CDR3 is 15 residues long. CDR1 is LNHDA and CDR2 is SQIVND in the germline V gene (reference sequence). CDR3: CASSRRTGQNQPQHF. The DNA for the CDR3 is TGTGCCAGTAGCCGGCGGACAGGGCAAAATCAGCCCCAGCATTTT.

The chain uses TRBV11-2 and TRBJ1-2; 9 nucleotides align to TRBD1. The CDR3 loop spans 16 amino acids. Germline V gene sequence: CDR1 SGHAT, CDR2 FQNNGV. Losses at the gene ends were 0 bases for V and 4 bases for J; bases not matched to a gene: 6. Written as DNA, the CDR3 is TGTGCCAGCAGCTTAGACCGGGACAGGGTCCTCTATGGCTACACCTTC. It specifies CASSLDRDRVLYGYTF.

CDR3 amino acids: CASSQEGGSDTQYF. The CDR3 DNA sequence: TGCGCCAGCAGCCAAGAAGGTGGGTCGGATACGCAGTATTTT. The chain links TRBV4-3 to TRBJ2-3; D is unresolved. Between the trimmed V and J ends, which lost 0 bases and 6 bases, there was a span of 10 bases. Germline V gene lookup returns CDR1 LGHNA and CDR2 YSLEER. The CDR3 runs 14 residues.

The CDR3 bases are TGTGCCAGCAGTACAATAAGGGGCGACACTGAAGCTTTCTTT. This sequence encodes CASSTIRGDTEAFF. V and J are TRBV6-5 and TRBJ1-1; weak D call: TRBD1 (5 bases). With 5 bases removed from V and 3 bases from J, the gap between germline ends came to 13 bases. The CDR3 totals 14 residues. Germline V gene sequence: CDR1 MNHEY, CDR2 SVGAGI.

As concerns this clone: A read error may explain this, as a much larger clone is one base away. Other DNA sequences in this sample translate to the same CDR3. The chain uses TRBV19 and TRBJ2-2, with D perhaps matching TRBD2 (6 bases). The germline V gene encodes CDR1 LNHDA and CDR2 SQIVND (reference sequence). This CDR3 has 14 residues. The CDR3: CASSVGGTTGELFF. DNA of the CDR3: TGTGCCAGTAGTGTTGGGGGGACCACCGGGGAGCTATTTTTT.

Worth noting for this clone: A far larger clone is off by one base, so a read error is likely. Other DNA variants within this sample encode the same CDR3. The chain combines TRBV6-1 with TRBJ2-6; perhaps TRBD2 as D (5 bases). Per germline, CDR1 MNHNS and CDR2 SASEGT. This CDR3 is 16 amino acids long. In DNA, the CDR3 is TGTGCCAGCAGTGAATTGGACTTCTCTGGAGCCAACGTCCTGACTTTC. Protein: CASSELDFSGANVLTF.

The J gene is TRBJ2-4, the V gene TRBV2; TRBD2 might be the D (5 bases). Germline loops: CDR1 SNHLY, CDR2 FYNNEI. V was trimmed by 1 base and J by 6 bases, leaving 7 bases between them. The CDR3 is 13 residues long. This chain's CDR3 is CASSEESGNIQYF. The CDR3 nucleotides are TGTGCCAGCAGTGAAGAGAGCGGAAACATTCAGTACTTC. The full variable domain, with the rest looked up from reference TRBV2 and TRBJ2-4, is EPEVTQTPSHQVTQMGQEVILRCVPISNHLYFYWYRQILGQKVEFLVSFYNNEISEKSEIFDDQFSVERPDGSNFTLKIRSTKLEDSAMYFCASSEESGNIQYFGAGTRLSVL.